The source of this TCR beta chain is a study of graft-versus-host responses after intestinal transplantation. Across the whole study: In this cohort, recipients had multivisceral, liver-intestinal, or isolated intestinal transplants.

Trimming removed 5 bases from V and 1 base from J, with 9 bases in between. Germline V gene data show CDR1 as MNHEY and CDR2 as SMNVEV (reference sequence). The CDR3 loop spans 14 amino acids. As to this clone: Antigen: not known.

Clones were sequenced by immunoSEQ multiplex PCR, and TCRdb holds only the in-frame ones, with some missing. The sample carries tens of thousands of clones, around 94% recorded once. Notes on the study in general: Ileal or blood samples showed some GvH clones first, and such clones were also found in recipient marrow.

The sequence derives from a human patient who received an intestinal transplant, so some T cells may come from the graft donor. The chain combines TRBV27 with TRBJ1-3; tentatively, D is TRBD1 (6 bases). The input for sequencing was PBMCs, taken 16 days after intestinal transplant. CDR3 sequence reads: CASSLGTSGNTIYF. The DNA of the CDR3 is TGTGCCAGCAGTCTCGGGACATCTGGAAACACCATATATTTT.